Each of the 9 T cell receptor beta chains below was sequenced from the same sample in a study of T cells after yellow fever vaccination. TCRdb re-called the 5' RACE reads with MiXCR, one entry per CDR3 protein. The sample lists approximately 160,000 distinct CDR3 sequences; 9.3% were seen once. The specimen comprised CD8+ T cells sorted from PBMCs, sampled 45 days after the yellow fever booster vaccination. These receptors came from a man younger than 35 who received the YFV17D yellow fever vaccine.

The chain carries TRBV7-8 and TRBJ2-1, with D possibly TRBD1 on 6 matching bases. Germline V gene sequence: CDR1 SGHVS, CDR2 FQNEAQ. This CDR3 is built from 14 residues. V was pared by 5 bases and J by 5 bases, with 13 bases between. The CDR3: CASSPRTANNEQFF. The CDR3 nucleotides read TGTGCCAGCAGCCCACGGACAGCTAACAATGAGCAGTTCTTC.

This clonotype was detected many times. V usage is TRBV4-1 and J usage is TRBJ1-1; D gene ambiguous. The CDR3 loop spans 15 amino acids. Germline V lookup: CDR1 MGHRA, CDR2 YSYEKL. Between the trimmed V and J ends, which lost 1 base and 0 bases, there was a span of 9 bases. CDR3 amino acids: CASSQVYSLNTEAFF. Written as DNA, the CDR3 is TGCGCCAGCAGCCAAGTTTATAGCCTGAACACTGAAGCTTTCTTT.

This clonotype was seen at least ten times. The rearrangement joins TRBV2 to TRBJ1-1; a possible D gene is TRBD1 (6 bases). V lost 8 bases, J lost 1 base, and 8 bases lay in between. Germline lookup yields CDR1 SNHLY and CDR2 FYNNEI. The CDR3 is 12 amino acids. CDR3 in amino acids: CASGQQNTEAFF. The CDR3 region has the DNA TGTGCCAGCGGACAGCAGAACACTGAAGCTTTCTTT.

CDR3 sequence: CASSVWGGTPYNEQFF. The DNA of the CDR3 is TGTGCCAGCAGCGTATGGGGGGGGACACCCTACAATGAGCAGTTCTTC. This chain uses TRBV9 with TRBJ2-1; D is possibly TRBD2 (7 bases). CDR3 length equals 16 residues. Trimming shortened V by 1 base and J by 2 bases, and 13 bases separated the two germline ends. From germline, CDR1 is SGDLS and CDR2 YYNGEE.

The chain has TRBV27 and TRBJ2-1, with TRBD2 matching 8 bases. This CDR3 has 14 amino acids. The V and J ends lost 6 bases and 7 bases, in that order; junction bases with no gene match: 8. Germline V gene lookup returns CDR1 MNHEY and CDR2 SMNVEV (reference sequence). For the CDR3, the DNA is TGTGCCAGCAGCCTCCGGGGGGGCATAAATGAGCAGTTCTTC. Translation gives CASSLRGGINEQFF.

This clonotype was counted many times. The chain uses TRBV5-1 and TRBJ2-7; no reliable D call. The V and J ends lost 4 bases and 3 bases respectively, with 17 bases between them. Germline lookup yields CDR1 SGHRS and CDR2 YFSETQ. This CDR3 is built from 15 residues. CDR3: CASSPNGLPYYEQYF. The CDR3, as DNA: TGCGCCAGCAGCCCGAACGGCTTACCCTACTACGAGCAGTACTTC.

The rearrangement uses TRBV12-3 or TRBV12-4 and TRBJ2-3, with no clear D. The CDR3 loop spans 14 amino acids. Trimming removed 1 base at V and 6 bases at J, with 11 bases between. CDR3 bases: TGTGCCAGCAGTTTAGGTTCGGCACGGGATACGCAGTATTTT. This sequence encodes CASSLGSARDTQYF.

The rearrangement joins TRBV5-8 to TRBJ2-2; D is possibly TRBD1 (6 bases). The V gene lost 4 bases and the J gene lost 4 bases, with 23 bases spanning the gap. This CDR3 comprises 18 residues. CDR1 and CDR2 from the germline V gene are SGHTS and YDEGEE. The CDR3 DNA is TGTGCCAGCAGCACACTTAGTGCCGAGGCAGGGGTCACCGGGGAGCTGTTTTTT. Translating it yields CASSTLSAEAGVTGELFF.

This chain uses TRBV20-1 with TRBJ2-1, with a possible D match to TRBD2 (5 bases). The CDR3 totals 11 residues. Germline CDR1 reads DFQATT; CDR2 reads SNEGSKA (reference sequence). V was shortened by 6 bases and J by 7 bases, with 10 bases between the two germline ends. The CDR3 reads CSAPSGNEQFF. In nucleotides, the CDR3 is TGCAGTGCCCCCAGCGGTAATGAGCAGTTCTTC.